Shown below are 9 T cell receptor beta chains from a single sample sequenced in a study of cytomegalovirus exposure and HLA in healthy donors. This table comes from immunoSEQ multiplex PCR, and its TCRdb copy is limited to in-frame clones, with some not included. In the table there are about 140,000 clones, approximately 85% of which are singletons. Sequencing input: PBMCs. All receptors derive from a woman aged 25 to 39 in good health and CMV-seronegative.

J is TRBJ1-5 and V is TRBV7-2; 7 bases line up with TRBD1. Germline CDR1 SGHTA, CDR2 FQGNSA. J was trimmed by 0 bases and V by 4 bases; bases with no gene match: 3. This CDR3 has 15 amino acids. The CDR3 spells CASSYTGVSNQPQHF. CDR3 nucleotide sequence: TGTGCCAGCAGCTACACAGGGGTTAGCAATCAGCCCCAGCATTTT.

This rearrangement joins TRBV10-2 to TRBJ1-4; D not certain. V lost 5 bases and J 3 bases, leaving 16 bases between the germline ends. CDR1 is WSHSY and CDR2 is SAAADI in the germline V gene. CDR3 size: 16 residues. CDR3 coding DNA: TGCGCCAGCAGTCCTCGAAGCGGGCACCCTAATGAAAAACTGTTTTTT. Encoded protein: CASSPRSGHPNEKLFF.

This rearrangement joins TRBV7-2 to TRBJ1-1; the match to TRBD1 covers 9 bases. The CDR3 extends over 14 amino acids. Germline loops: CDR1 SGHTA, CDR2 FQGNSA. The V gene end was trimmed by 2 bases and the J gene end by 5 bases; junction bases not matched to a gene: 3. CDR3 in amino acids: CASSLRTGVTEAFF. The CDR3, as DNA: TGTGCCAGCAGCTTACGGACAGGGGTTACTGAAGCTTTCTTT.

The chain couples TRBV18 to TRBJ2-5; D unresolved. This CDR3 spans 13 amino acids. V lost 0 bases, J lost 1 base, and 3 bases lay in between. Germline values: CDR1 KGHSH, CDR2 LQKENI. The CDR3 DNA reads as TGTGCCAGCTCACCACCCGGCCAAGAGACCCAGTACTTC. Protein product: CASSPPGQETQYF.

This chain links TRBV6-5 with TRBJ1-1; D is unresolved. Germline CDR1 MNHEY, CDR2 SVGAGI. This CDR3 contains 13 residues. With 0 bases removed from V and 5 bases from J, the gap between germline ends came to 7 bases. The CDR3 here is CASSYSMRTEAFF. The CDR3 DNA is TGTGCCAGCAGTTACTCGATGAGGACTGAAGCTTTCTTT.

The V and J genes are TRBV19 and TRBJ1-5; D is unresolved. V dropped 4 bases and J dropped 5 bases, with 12 bases sitting between them. Germline CDR1 LNHDA, CDR2 SQIVND (reference sequence). The length of the CDR3 is 14 residues. DNA of the CDR3: TGTGCCAGTAGTACAAGCGGGAGACATCAGCCCCAGCATTTT. It yields the protein CASSTSGRHQPQHF.

The chain uses TRBV6-1 and TRBJ1-1, with a weak D call TRBD1 (6 bases). Germline V CDR1 and CDR2: MNHNS, SASEGT. There are 14 residues in the CDR3. V lost 8 bases, J lost 1 base, and 14 bases lay in between. This CDR3 reads CASAQGLGNTEAFF. CDR3 DNA: TGTGCCAGCGCACAGGGTTTGGGGAACACTGAAGCTTTCTTT.

V is TRBV7-9 and J is TRBJ2-5, with a possible D match to TRBD2 (5 bases). Germline V gene lookup returns CDR1 SEHNR and CDR2 FQNEAQ (reference sequence). The germline V and J ends were trimmed by 6 bases and 0 bases, with 17 bases remaining between them. The CDR3 sequence is 16 residues long. CDR3: CASRPGETTYQETQYF. The CDR3, as DNA: TGTGCCAGCAGGCCGGGCGAGACTACGTACCAAGAGACCCAGTACTTC.

The gene calls are TRBV10-2 and TRBJ2-6, with TRBD2 matching over 8 bases. In germline, CDR1 is WSHSY, CDR2 SAAADI. J was trimmed by 0 bases and V by 7 bases; bases with no gene match: 8. This CDR3 is built from 17 residues. CDR3 loop: CASTPGLALSGANVLTF. The CDR3 DNA reads TGCGCCAGCACCCCAGGACTAGCTCTCTCTGGGGCCAACGTCCTGACTTTC.